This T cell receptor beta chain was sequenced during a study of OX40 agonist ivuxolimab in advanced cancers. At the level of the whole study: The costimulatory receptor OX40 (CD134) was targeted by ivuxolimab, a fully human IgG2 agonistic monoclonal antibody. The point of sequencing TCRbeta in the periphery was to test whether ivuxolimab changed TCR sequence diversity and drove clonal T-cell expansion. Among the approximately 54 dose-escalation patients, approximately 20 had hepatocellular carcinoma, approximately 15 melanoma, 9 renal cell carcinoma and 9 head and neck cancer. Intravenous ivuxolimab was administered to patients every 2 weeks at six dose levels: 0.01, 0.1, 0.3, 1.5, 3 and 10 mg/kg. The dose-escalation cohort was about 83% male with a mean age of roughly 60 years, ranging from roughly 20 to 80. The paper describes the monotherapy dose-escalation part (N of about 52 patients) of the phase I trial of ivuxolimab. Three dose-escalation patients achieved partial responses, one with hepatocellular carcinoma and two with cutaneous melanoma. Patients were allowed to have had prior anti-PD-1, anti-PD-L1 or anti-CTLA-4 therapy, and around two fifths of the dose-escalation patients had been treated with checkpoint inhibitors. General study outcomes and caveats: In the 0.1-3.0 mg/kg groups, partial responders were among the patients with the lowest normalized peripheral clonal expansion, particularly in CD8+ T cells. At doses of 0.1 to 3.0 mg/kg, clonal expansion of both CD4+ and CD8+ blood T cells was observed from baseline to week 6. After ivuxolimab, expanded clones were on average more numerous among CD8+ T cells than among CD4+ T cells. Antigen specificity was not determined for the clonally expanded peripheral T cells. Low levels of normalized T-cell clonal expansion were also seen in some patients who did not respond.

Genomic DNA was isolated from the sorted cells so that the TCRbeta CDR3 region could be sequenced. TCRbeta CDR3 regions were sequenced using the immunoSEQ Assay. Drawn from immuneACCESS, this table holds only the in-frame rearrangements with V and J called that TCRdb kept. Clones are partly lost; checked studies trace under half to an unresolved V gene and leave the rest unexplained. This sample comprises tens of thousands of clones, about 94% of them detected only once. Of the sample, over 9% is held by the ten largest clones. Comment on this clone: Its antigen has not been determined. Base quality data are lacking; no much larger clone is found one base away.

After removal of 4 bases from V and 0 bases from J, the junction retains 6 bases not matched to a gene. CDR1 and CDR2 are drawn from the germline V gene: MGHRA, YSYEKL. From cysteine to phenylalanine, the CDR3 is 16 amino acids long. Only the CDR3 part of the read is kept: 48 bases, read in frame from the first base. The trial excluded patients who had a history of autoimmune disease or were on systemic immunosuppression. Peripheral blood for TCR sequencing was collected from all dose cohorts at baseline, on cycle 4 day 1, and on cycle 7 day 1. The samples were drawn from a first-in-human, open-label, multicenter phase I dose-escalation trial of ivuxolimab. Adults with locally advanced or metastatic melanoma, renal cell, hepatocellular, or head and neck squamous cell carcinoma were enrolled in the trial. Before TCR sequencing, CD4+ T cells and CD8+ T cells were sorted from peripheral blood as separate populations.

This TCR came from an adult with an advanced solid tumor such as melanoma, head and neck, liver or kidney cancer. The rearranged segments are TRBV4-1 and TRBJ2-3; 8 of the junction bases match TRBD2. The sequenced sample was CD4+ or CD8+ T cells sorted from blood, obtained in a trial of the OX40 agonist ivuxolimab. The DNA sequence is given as TGCGCCAGCAGCCCAAGGGCGGGGGGAAGCACAGATACGCAGTATTTT. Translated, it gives CASSPRAGGSTDTQYF.